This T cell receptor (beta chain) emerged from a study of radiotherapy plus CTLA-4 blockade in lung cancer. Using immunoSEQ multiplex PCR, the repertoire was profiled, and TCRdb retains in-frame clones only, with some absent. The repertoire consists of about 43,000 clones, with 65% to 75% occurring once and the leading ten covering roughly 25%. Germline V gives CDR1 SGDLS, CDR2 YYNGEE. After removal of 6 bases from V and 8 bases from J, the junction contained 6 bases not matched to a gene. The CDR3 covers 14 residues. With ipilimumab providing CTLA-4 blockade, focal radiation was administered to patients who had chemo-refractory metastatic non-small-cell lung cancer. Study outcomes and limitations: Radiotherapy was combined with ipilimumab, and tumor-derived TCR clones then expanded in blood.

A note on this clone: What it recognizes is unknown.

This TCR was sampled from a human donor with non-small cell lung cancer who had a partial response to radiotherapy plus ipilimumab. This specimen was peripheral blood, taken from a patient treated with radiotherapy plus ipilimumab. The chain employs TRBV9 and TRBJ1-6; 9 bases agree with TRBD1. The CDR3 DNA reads TGTGCCAGCAACTCGGGACAGGGTGATTCACCCCTCCACTTT. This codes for CASNSGQGDSPLHF.